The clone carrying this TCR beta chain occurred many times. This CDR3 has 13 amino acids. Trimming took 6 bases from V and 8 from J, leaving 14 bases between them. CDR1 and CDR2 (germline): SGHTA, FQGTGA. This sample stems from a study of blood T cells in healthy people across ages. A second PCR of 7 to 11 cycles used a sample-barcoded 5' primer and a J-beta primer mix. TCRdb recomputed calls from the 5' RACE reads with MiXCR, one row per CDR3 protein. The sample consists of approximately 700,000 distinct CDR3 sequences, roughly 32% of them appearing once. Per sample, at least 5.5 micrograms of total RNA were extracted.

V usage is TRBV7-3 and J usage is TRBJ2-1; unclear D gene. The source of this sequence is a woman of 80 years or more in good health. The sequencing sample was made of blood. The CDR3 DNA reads TGTGCCAGCAGTCGGCGGAGAGAAGATGAGCAGTTCTTC. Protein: CASSRRREDEQFF.